This T cell receptor (beta chain) was sequenced in a study of radiotherapy plus CTLA-4 blockade in lung cancer (dated by TCRdb to the late 2010s). Study-wide context: Objective responses were observed in more than 15% of enrolled patients, and disease control was achieved in 31%. Broader findings and caveats from the paper: After treatment with radiotherapy and ipilimumab, TCR clones that originated in tumors expanded in peripheral blood. The strongest predictors of response, as reported, were early dynamic changes in blood T cell clones along with a rise in serum interferon-beta after radiation.

Concerning this clone itself: Its target antigen remains unknown. No base quality information exists; no much larger clone differs at one position.

Library creation used the immunoSEQ multiplex PCR assay. TCRdb provides this immuneACCESS table in a form limited to in-frame rearrangements. Some clones are lacking; in checked studies, under half of them reflect an unresolved V gene, and why the rest are absent is not known. The sample data list 30,000 to 40,000 clones, and 60% to 80% of these were observed just once. The ten most abundant clones make up roughly 4.3% of the sample. CDR1 is given as SGHRS and CDR2 as YFSETQ, both from the germline V gene. The junction shows trimming of 0 bases on V and 0 bases on J, plus 8 bases between the germline ends. The CDR3 holds 15 amino acids from the cysteine to the phenylalanine. Only the CDR3 DNA stays, 45 bases, in frame from base 1. In this study, focal radiation therapy paired with CTLA-4 blockade (ipilimumab) was tested in patients who had chemo-refractory metastatic non-small-cell lung cancer.

The clonotype comes from a human donor with non-small cell lung cancer whose response to radiotherapy plus ipilimumab could not be evaluated. This sample comprised peripheral blood, obtained from a patient treated with radiotherapy plus ipilimumab. The chain uses TRBV5-1 and TRBJ2-3; the D gene remains uncertain. The DNA is TGCGCCAGCAGCTTGGCTCCGACAAGCACAGATACGCAGTATTTT. Translated, this is CASSLAPTSTDTQYF.